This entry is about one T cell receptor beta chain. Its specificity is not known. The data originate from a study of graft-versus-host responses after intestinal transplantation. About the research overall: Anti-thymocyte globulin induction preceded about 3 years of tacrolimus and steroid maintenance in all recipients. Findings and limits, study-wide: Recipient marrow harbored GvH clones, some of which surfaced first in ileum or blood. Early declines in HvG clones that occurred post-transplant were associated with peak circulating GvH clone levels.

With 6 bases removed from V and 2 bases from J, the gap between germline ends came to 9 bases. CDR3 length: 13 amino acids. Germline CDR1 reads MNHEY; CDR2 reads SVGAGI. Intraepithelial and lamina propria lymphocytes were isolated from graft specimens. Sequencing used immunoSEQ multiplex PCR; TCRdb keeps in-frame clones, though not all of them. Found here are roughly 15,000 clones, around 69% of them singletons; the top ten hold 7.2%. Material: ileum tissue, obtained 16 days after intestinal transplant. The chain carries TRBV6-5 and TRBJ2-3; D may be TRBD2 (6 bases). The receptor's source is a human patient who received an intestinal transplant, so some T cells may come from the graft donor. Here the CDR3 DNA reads TGTGCCAGCAGATCTAGCGCCACAGATACGCAGTATTTT. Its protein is CASRSSATDTQYF.